The 5 T cell receptor beta chains listed next were all sequenced from one sample in a study of blood T cell repertoires in COVID-19. Assay used: immunoSEQ multiplex PCR; TCRdb lists only in-frame clones, some missing. The sample consists of about 130,000 clones, more than 85% of them appearing once. The sequenced material came from peripheral blood. The origin of the receptors is a man aged 60 to 69 with active or convalescent COVID-19.

The chain links TRBV7-2 to TRBJ1-1; 7 bases are shared with TRBD1. Unmatched junction bases numbered 6, after V lost 5 bases and J lost 3 bases. This CDR3 spans 14 amino acids. Per germline, CDR1 SGHTA and CDR2 FQGNSA. CDR3 region: CASSTYRGYTEAFF. In DNA, the CDR3 is TGTGCCAGCAGCACCTACAGGGGTTACACTGAAGCTTTCTTT.

The V gene is TRBV19, the J gene TRBJ2-7, with TRBD1 matching over 12 bases. Germline V gives CDR1 LNHDA, CDR2 SQIVND (reference sequence). This CDR3 comprises 18 residues. V trimming: 4 bases; J trimming: 0 bases; junction bases outside the gene matches: 10. Here the CDR3 DNA reads TGTGCCAGTAGTAGAGGGACAGGGGGCAATTCGCCCTCCTACGAGCAGTACTTC. Translation: CASSRGTGGNSPSYEQYF.

The chain combines TRBV7-9 with TRBJ2-1; 8 bases align to TRBD1. J lost 0 bases, V lost 5 bases, and 6 bases had no gene match. CDR3 length: 16 residues. CDR1 and CDR2 from the germline V gene are SEHNR and FQNEAQ (reference sequence). This CDR3 is CASSTRQGSSYNEQFF. As DNA, the CDR3 is TGTGCCAGCAGCACCAGACAGGGGTCCTCCTACAATGAGCAGTTCTTC.

The chain recombines TRBV30 with TRBJ1-3, with D possibly matching TRBD1 (5 bases). This CDR3 comprises 14 residues. Between the trimmed V and J ends, which lost 4 bases and 3 bases, there was a span of 13 bases. Germline-derived CDR1 and CDR2 are GTSNPN and SVGIG (reference sequence). The CDR3 here is CAWTYRQFGNTIYF. CDR3 in DNA: TGTGCCTGGACGTATCGACAGTTTGGAAACACCATATATTTT.

The chain employs TRBV2 and TRBJ1-1; 8 bases agree with TRBD1. V was pared by 7 bases and J by 1 base, with 5 bases of the junction left unmatched. This CDR3 has 14 residues. Germline CDR1 SNHLY, CDR2 FYNNEI. CDR3 loop: CASTRGTGNTEAFF. The CDR3 DNA reads as TGTGCCAGCACTAGAGGGACAGGGAACACTGAAGCTTTCTTT. The whole variable domain, remainder taken from reference TRBV2 and TRBJ1-1, is EPEVTQTPSHQVTQMGQEVILRCVPISNHLYFYWYRQILGQKVEFLVSFYNNEISEKSEIFDDQFSVERPDGSNFTLKIRSTKLEDSAMYFCASTRGTGNTEAFFGQGTRLTVV.